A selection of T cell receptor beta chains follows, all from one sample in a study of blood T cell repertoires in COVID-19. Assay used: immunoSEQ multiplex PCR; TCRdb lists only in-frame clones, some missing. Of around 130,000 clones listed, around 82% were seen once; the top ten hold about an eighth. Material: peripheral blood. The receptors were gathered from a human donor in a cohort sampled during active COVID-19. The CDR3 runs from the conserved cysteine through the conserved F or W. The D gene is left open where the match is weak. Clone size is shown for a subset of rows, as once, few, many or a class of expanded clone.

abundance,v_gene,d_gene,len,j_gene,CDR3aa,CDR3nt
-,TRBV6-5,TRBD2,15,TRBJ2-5,CASQTSGGASGTQYF,TGTGCCAGTCAGACTAGCGGGGGGGCCTCGGGGACCCAGTACTTC
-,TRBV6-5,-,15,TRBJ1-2,CASSYSYRAGSGYTF,TGTGCCAGCAGTTACTCGTACAGGGCGGGTAGTGGCTACACCTTC
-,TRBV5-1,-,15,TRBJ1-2,CASSLEGRAHDGYTF,TGCGCCAGCAGCCTGGAGGGCAGGGCCCACGATGGCTACACCTTC
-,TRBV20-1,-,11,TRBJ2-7,CSARVGDEQYF,TGCAGTGCTAGAGTAGGGGACGAGCAGTACTTC
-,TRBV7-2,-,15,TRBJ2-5,CASSLDGGALETQYF,TGTGCCAGCAGCTTAGATGGGGGGGCGTTAGAGACCCAGTACTTC
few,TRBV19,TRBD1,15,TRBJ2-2,CASSYRGRVPGELFF,TGTGCCAGTAGTTACAGGGGGCGAGTACCCGGGGAGCTGTTTTTT
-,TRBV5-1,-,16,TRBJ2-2,CASSLGTPPYTGELFF,TGCGCCAGCAGCCTCGGGACTCCGCCTTACACCGGGGAGCTGTTTTTT
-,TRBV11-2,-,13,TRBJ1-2,CASSSEQTYGYTF,TGTGCCAGCAGCTCGGAACAGACCTATGGCTACACCTTC
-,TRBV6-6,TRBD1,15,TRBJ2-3,CASRPSDRSTDTQYF,TGTGCCAGCAGGCCATCGGACAGGTCCACAGATACGCAGTATTTT
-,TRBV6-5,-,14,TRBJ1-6,CASSTNGRNSPLHF,TGTGCCAGCAGCACTAATGGCCGAAACTCACCCCTCCACTTT
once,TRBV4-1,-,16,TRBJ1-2,CASSQDPARARGGYTF,TGCGCCAGCAGCCAAGATCCCGCCAGGGCCCGAGGTGGCTACACCTTC
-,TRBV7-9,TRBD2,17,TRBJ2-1,CASSPGLGLARNNEQFF,TGTGCCAGCAGCCCAGGCTTGGGACTAGCCCGTAACAATGAGCAGTTCTTC
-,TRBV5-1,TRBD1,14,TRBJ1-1,CASSRGQLNTEAFF,TGCGCCAGCAGCAGGGGACAGCTGAACACTGAAGCTTTCTTT
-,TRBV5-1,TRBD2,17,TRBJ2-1,CASSLAGGISSYNEQFF,TGCGCCAGCAGCTTGGCCGGGGGGATTAGCTCCTACAATGAGCAGTTCTTC
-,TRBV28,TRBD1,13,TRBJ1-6,CANKGQGNSPLHF,TGTGCCAACAAGGGACAGGGGAATTCACCCCTCCACTTT
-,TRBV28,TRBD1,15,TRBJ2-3,CASSLQGTRTDTQYF,TGTGCCAGCAGCCTACAGGGGACCCGCACAGATACGCAGTATTTT
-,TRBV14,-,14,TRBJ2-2,CASSQALSPGELFF,TGTGCCAGCAGCCAAGCCCTCTCCCCCGGGGAGCTGTTTTTT
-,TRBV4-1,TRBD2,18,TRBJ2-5,CASSEGGVSGGAWETQYF,TGCGCCAGCAGCGAAGGGGGCGTTAGCGGGGGGGCCTGGGAGACCCAGTACTTC
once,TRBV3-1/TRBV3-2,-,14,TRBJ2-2,CASSQAGDTGELFF,TGTGCCAGCAGCCAAGCAGGGGACACCGGGGAGCTGTTTTTT
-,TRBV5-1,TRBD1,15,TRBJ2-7,CASSLEESGGLEQYF,TGCGCCAGCAGCTTGGAGGAGTCAGGGGGCCTCGAGCAGTACTTC
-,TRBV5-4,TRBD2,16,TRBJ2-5,CASSLTSGGPQETQYF,TGTGCCAGCAGCCTAACTAGCGGGGGGCCCCAAGAGACCCAGTACTTC
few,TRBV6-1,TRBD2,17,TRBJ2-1,CASSGPGLAGAYNEQFF,TGTGCCAGCAGTGGGCCGGGACTAGCGGGAGCCTACAATGAGCAGTTCTTC
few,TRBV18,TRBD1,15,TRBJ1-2,CASSPGTGREDGYTF,TGTGCCAGCTCACCCGGGACAGGGAGAGAGGATGGCTACACCTTC
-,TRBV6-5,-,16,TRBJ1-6,CASSYQGAGRNSPLHF,TGTGCCAGCAGTTACCAAGGGGCAGGGCGGAATTCACCCCTCCACTTT
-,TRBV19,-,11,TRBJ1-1,CATTENTEAFF,TGTGCCACAACAGAGAACACTGAAGCTTTCTTT
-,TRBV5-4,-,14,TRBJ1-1,CASGGRGPNTEAFF,TGTGCCAGCGGGGGGAGGGGACCGAACACTGAAGCTTTCTTT
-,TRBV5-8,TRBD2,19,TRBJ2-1,CASSLAGTSGGLSYNEQFF,TGTGCCAGCAGCTTGGCCGGGACTAGCGGGGGGCTGTCCTACAATGAGCAGTTCTTC
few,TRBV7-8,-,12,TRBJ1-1,CASSTEQGSAFF,TGTGCCAGCAGCACGGAACAGGGATCGGCTTTCTTT
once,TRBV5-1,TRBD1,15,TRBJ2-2,CASSRQGANTGELFF,TGCGCCAGCAGCCGGCAGGGGGCGAACACCGGGGAGCTGTTTTTT
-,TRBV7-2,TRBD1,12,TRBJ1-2,CALRGQGPGYTF,TGTGCCCTGAGGGGGCAGGGTCCCGGCTACACCTTC
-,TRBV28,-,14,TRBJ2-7,CASMSHQAPYEQYF,TGTGCCAGCATGTCCCACCAGGCCCCCTACGAGCAGTACTTC
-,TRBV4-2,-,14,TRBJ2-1,CASSREGGAGEQFF,TGTGCCAGCAGCCGGGAGGGGGGGGCGGGTGAGCAGTTCTTC
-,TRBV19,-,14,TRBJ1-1,CASSIVLANTEAFF,TGTGCCAGTAGTATAGTCCTGGCGAACACTGAAGCTTTCTTT
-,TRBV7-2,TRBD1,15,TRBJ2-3,CASSSWGQAFDTQYF,TGTGCCAGCAGCTCCTGGGGACAGGCTTTTGATACGCAGTATTTT
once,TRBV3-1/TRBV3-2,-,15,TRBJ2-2,CASSQGRQATGELFF,TGTGCCAGCAGCCAAGGGCGACAGGCCACCGGGGAGCTGTTTTTT
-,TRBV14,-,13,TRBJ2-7,CASSLTTSYEQYF,TGTGCCAGCAGCCTGACGACTAGCTACGAGCAGTACTTC
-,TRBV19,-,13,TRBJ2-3,CATRRGTDDTQYF,TGTGCCACCCGCCGGGGTACAGACGATACGCAGTATTTT
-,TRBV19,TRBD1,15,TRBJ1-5,CASSIKGTGQQPQHF,TGTGCCAGTAGTATAAAGGGGACAGGGCAACAGCCCCAGCATTTT
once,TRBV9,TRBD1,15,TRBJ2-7,CASSVGTGGFYEQYF,TGTGCCAGCAGCGTAGGGACAGGGGGCTTCTACGAGCAGTACTTC
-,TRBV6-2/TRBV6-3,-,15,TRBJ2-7,CASSYSTGNLYEQYF,TGTGCCAGCAGTTACTCTACAGGCAACCTCTACGAGCAGTACTTC